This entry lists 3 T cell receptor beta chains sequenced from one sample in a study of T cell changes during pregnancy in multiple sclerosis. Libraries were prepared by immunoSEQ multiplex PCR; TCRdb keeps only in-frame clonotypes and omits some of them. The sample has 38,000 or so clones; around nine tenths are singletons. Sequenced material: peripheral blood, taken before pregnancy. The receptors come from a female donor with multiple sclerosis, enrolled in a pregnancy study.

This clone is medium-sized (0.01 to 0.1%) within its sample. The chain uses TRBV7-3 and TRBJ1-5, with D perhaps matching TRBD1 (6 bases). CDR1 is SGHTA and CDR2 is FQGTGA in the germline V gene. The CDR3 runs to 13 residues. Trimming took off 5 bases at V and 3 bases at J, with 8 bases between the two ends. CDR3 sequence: CASSTGPNQPQHF. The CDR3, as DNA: TGTGCCAGCAGCACAGGGCCCAATCAGCCCCAGCATTTT.

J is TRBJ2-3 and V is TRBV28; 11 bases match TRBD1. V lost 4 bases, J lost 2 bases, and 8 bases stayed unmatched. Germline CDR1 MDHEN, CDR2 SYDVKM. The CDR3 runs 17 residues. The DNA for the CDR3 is TGTGCCAGCAGTTACCCGGGACAGGGGGTTTCCACAGATACGCAGTATTTT. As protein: CASSYPGQGVSTDTQYF.

The CDR3 spells CASSLASRTPNTGELFF. The CDR3 DNA sequence: TGCGCCAGCAGCTTGGCCTCAAGGACACCGAACACCGGGGAGCTGTTTTTT. This rearrangement joins TRBV5-1 to TRBJ2-2; tentatively, D is TRBD1 (5 bases). CDR1 and CDR2 (germline): SGHRS, YFSETQ. The V gene lost 0 bases and the J gene lost 0 bases, with 12 bases spanning the gap. The CDR3 spans 17 residues.